The 24 T cell receptor beta chains given below trace back to one sample, sequenced in a study of CD8 T cells in acute hepatitis C reinfection. The time point here: naive CD8 control sorted from an acute-time-point sample. Measured with immunoSEQ multiplex PCR; TCRdb has only the in-frame clones, and not every one. The repertoire holds over 30,000 clones, with 70% to 90% as singletons. Specimen: naive CD8+ T cells from PBMCs. These receptor sequences come from a woman aged 18 to 35 who spontaneously cleared hepatitis C infection.

The V and J genes are TRBV5-4 and TRBJ1-1; D uncertain. V was trimmed by 5 bases and J by 2 bases, leaving 7 bases between them. CDR1 and CDR2 from the germline V gene are SGHNT and YYREEE (reference sequence). The CDR3 length is 12 residues. This chain's CDR3 is CASSKTNTEAFF. CDR3 in DNA: TGTGCCAGCAGTAAGACAAACACTGAAGCTTTCTTT.

This chain joins TRBV27 and TRBJ2-2; 10 positions match TRBD2. CDR3 length equals 14 residues. Germline CDR1 and CDR2: MNHEY and SMNVEV (reference sequence). V dropped 11 bases and J dropped 8; count of bases not matched to a gene: 11. The CDR3 coding sequence is TGTGCCGCCGGGGCTAGCGGGAGTTCAGGGGAGCTGTTTTTT. Translated: CAAGASGSSGELFF.

The chain links TRBV2 to TRBJ1-1; D ambiguous. V was trimmed by 7 bases and J by 1 base, leaving 19 bases between them. The CDR3 has 16 residues. Germline V lookup: CDR1 SNHLY, CDR2 FYNNEI. CDR3 in amino acids: CASNISPARTNTEAFF. The CDR3 bases are TGTGCCAGCAACATCTCCCCGGCGAGAACGAACACTGAAGCTTTCTTT.

The chain carries TRBV9 and TRBJ1-2; D gene uncertain. CDR3 length: 13 amino acids. V lost 0 bases and J 5 bases, leaving 8 bases between the germline ends. Germline CDR1 SGDLS, CDR2 YYNGEE. Here the CDR3 reads CASSVGDGYGYTF. CDR3 nucleotides: TGTGCCAGCAGCGTAGGTGACGGATATGGCTACACCTTC.

This chain connects TRBV7-7 to TRBJ2-1, with no clear D. Per germline, CDR1 SSHAT and CDR2 FNYEAQ (reference sequence). The CDR3 runs to 13 residues. Trimming removed 5 bases at V and 8 bases at J, with 13 bases between. DNA of the CDR3: TGTGCCAGCAGCCCGACTCCCGCTTATGAGCAGTTCTTC. It specifies CASSPTPAYEQFF.

V and J are TRBV9 and TRBJ2-1; maybe TRBD2 (6 bases). Germline values: CDR1 SGDLS, CDR2 YYNGEE. The V gene lost 3 bases and the J gene lost 11 bases, with 15 bases spanning the gap. There are 13 residues in the CDR3. The CDR3 nucleotides are TGTGCCAGCAGCGAGGGGATTAGCGGTAAGCAGTTCTTC. It encodes CASSEGISGKQFF.

J is TRBJ1-1 and V is TRBV6-6, with D possibly TRBD1 on 5 matching bases. Trimming removed 7 bases at V and 1 base at J, with 13 bases between. CDR1 is MNHNY, CDR2 SVGAGI, per germline (reference sequence). The CDR3 loop spans 14 amino acids. The CDR3, as DNA: TGTGCCAGCACCTGGCAGGGTTGGAACACTGAAGCTTTCTTT. Encoded protein: CASTWQGWNTEAFF.

CDR3 nucleotides: TGTGCCAGCAGTTCGGGACTAGCGGGAGCCCCCTACGAGCAGTACTTC. It codes for CASSSGLAGAPYEQYF. This chain connects TRBV2 to TRBJ2-7, with 14 positions matching TRBD2. The CDR3 extends over 16 amino acids. Germline V gene data show CDR1 as SNHLY and CDR2 as FYNNEI. Trimming at V came to 5 bases and at J to 2 bases, leaving 5 bases not matched to a gene.

This sequence joins TRBV6-5 and TRBJ1-2; D ambiguous. The germline CDR1 and CDR2 sequences are MNHEY and SVGAGI. V was trimmed by 0 bases and J by 8 bases, leaving 10 bases between them. The CDR3 sequence is 13 residues long. The CDR3 nucleotides read TGTGCCAGCAGTTACTCGGGAGATTCCGGCTACACCTTC. This encodes CASSYSGDSGYTF.

The V and J genes are TRBV27 and TRBJ2-2, with 7 positions matching TRBD2. This CDR3 is 14 amino acids long. Germline V gene lookup returns CDR1 MNHEY and CDR2 SMNVEV (reference sequence). The junction had 9 bases not matched to a gene; V was cut back by 8 bases and J by 6 bases. CDR3 in DNA: TGTGCCAGCCAGGTGGGGGGGTCCGCCGGGGAGCTGTTTTTT. This sequence encodes CASQVGGSAGELFF.

This chain uses TRBV27 with TRBJ2-7, with a tentative D call TRBD2 (5 bases). V was clipped by 2 bases and J by 2 bases, with 7 bases between them. CDR3 length: 13 residues. CDR1 is MNHEY and CDR2 is SMNVEV in the germline V gene (reference sequence). The CDR3 region is CASSLRGAYEQYF. CDR3 nucleotide sequence: TGTGCCAGCAGTTTACGGGGAGCCTACGAGCAGTACTTC.

The chain employs TRBV11-2 and TRBJ2-7; 10 nucleotides align to TRBD2. CDR3 size: 19 residues. Germline CDR1 and CDR2: SGHAT and FQNNGV. The ends lost 2 bases at V and 0 bases at J; junction bases unmatched: 13. CDR3 DNA sequence: TGTGCCAGCAGCTTACGAATGACTAGCGGGTCGACGAGCTCCTACGAGCAGTACTTC. It codes for CASSLRMTSGSTSSYEQYF.

The chain uses TRBV10-3 and TRBJ2-7, with 13 positions matching TRBD2. V gave up 10 bases and J gave up 3 bases; unmatched junction bases: 15. This CDR3 contains 17 residues. CDR1 is ENHRY and CDR2 is SYGVKD in the germline V gene. The CDR3 DNA reads TGTGCCACCGTCAATGCTTTAGGGACTAGCGGGGACTACGAGCAGTACTTC. It encodes CATVNALGTSGDYEQYF.

The chain recombines TRBV11-2 with TRBJ2-1, with 11 positions matching TRBD2. Germline V gene data show CDR1 as SGHAT and CDR2 as FQNNGV. V was clipped by 6 bases and J by 8 bases; unmatched bases: 6. The CDR3 runs 14 residues. The CDR3 reads CASRSQLAGDEQFF. Written as DNA, the CDR3 is TGTGCCAGCAGGAGTCAACTAGCGGGAGATGAGCAGTTCTTC.

This sequence joins TRBV5-4 and TRBJ1-5, with D unclear. CDR3 size: 13 residues. V lost 2 bases, J lost 3 bases, and 6 bases lay in between. Germline CDR1 SGHNT, CDR2 YYREEE (reference sequence). CDR3 bases: TGTGCCAGCAGCTTCGGGATCAATCAGCCCCAGCATTTT. Translating it yields CASSFGINQPQHF. Complete variable domain (other parts from reference TRBV5-4 and TRBJ1-5): ETGVTQSPTHLIKTRGQQVTLRCSSQSGHNTVSWYQQALGQGPQFIFQYYREEENGRGNFPPRFSGLQFPNYSSELNVNALELDDSALYLCASSFGINQPQHFGDGTRLSIL.

The rearrangement links TRBV13 to TRBJ2-2, with TRBD1 as a possible D gene (6 bases). Germline lookup yields CDR1 PRHDT and CDR2 FYEKMQ (reference sequence). The CDR3 extends over 16 amino acids. V was cut by 5 bases and J by 2 bases, with 15 bases left in between. This CDR3 is CASSPRQVFNTGELFF. In DNA form, the CDR3 reads TGTGCCAGCAGCCCAAGACAGGTCTTTAACACCGGGGAGCTGTTTTTT.

The chain has TRBV27 and TRBJ2-7; D call uncertain. The CDR3 is made up of 15 amino acids. V lost 3 bases and J 3 bases, leaving 15 bases between the germline ends. Germline V lookup: CDR1 MNHEY, CDR2 SMNVEV (reference sequence). The CDR3 is CASSLRADTFYEQYF. The CDR3 DNA sequence: TGTGCCAGCAGTTTGCGTGCCGATACCTTCTACGAGCAGTACTTC.

The genes are TRBV7-8 and TRBJ2-7; no clear D. V was clipped by 5 bases and J by 5 bases, with 16 bases between them. The CDR3 length is 14 residues. Per germline, CDR1 SGHVS and CDR2 FQNEAQ. This CDR3 reads CASSPLMRRDEQYF. For the CDR3, the DNA is TGTGCCAGCAGCCCACTAATGAGAAGGGACGAGCAGTACTTC.

This clone was detected once. The V call is TRBV27, the J call TRBJ2-1; 12 nucleotides agree with TRBD2. The J segment lost 4 bases and the V segment lost 4 bases, leaving 14 bases of the junction unmatched. The CDR3 contains 19 residues. Germline assignment: CDR1 MNHEY and CDR2 SMNVEV (reference sequence). CDR3 region: CASSSIGPTSGGIYNEQFF. In nucleotides, the CDR3 is TGTGCCAGCAGTTCCATCGGACCGACTAGCGGGGGAATTTACAATGAGCAGTTCTTC.

The rearrangement links TRBV5-6 to TRBJ1-3, with no clear D. Between the trimmed V and J ends, which lost 0 bases and 2 bases, there was a span of 6 bases. CDR3 length: 14 amino acids. Germline assignment: CDR1 SGHDT and CDR2 YYEEEE. DNA of the CDR3: TGTGCCAGCAGCTTGGACAACCCTGGAAACACCATATATTTT. It is translated as CASSLDNPGNTIYF.

The chain uses TRBV4-2 and TRBJ2-7, with a tentative D call TRBD2 (6 bases). This CDR3 has 17 amino acids. The V end was cut by 0 bases, the J end by 2 bases, with 17 bases between. CDR1 is LGHNA, CDR2 YNFKEQ, per germline. The CDR3 loop reads CASSQEIVTGATYEQYF. The CDR3 region has the DNA TGTGCCAGCAGCCAAGAGATAGTGACGGGAGCGACCTACGAGCAGTACTTC.

The rearrangement uses TRBV6-5 and TRBJ2-1; unclear D gene. The V and J ends lost 4 bases and 6 bases respectively, with 13 bases between them. The CDR3 has 14 residues. Germline V CDR1 and CDR2: MNHEY, SVGAGI. CDR3 sequence: CASSSLASGNEQFF. The CDR3 bases are TGTGCCAGCAGTTCCCTGGCCTCGGGCAATGAGCAGTTCTTC.

The rearrangement uses TRBV18 and TRBJ2-4; D not certain. The CDR3 totals 14 residues. Germline CDR1 is KGHSH and CDR2 is LQKENI. Trimming removed 3 bases at V and 7 bases at J, with 13 bases between. The CDR3 protein is CASSPDMAPNIQYF. Here the CDR3 DNA reads TGTGCCAGCTCACCGGATATGGCGCCGAACATTCAGTACTTC. Variable domain in full (rest from reference TRBV18 and TRBJ2-4): NAGVMQNPRHLVRRRGQEARLRCSPMKGHSHVYWYRQLPEEGLKFMVYLQKENIIDESGMPKERFSAEFPKEGPSILRIQQVVRGDSAAYFCASSPDMAPNIQYFGAGTRLSVL.

The chain joins TRBV13 to TRBJ2-1, with 14 bases aligning to TRBD2. The V segment lost 2 bases and the J segment 6 bases; nucleotides outside the gene matches: 9. CDR1 and CDR2 (germline): PRHDT, FYEKMQ (reference sequence). The CDR3 runs 18 residues. The CDR3 sequence: CASSLFRLAGGRANEQFF. In DNA form, the CDR3 reads TGTGCCAGCAGCTTATTCCGACTAGCGGGAGGGAGGGCCAATGAGCAGTTCTTC.